This T cell receptor (beta chain) is from a study of T cell clones after liver transplantation. Using immunoSEQ multiplex PCR, the repertoire was profiled, and TCRdb retains in-frame clones only, with some absent. The data show about 47,000 clones, roughly nine tenths seen once. J was trimmed by 6 bases and V by 0 bases; bases with no gene match: 5. Germline assignment: CDR1 LGHNA and CDR2 YSLEER. The CDR3 totals 16 residues. This specimen was CD8+ T cells from blood, taken 12 months after liver transplant. The chain uses TRBV4-3 and TRBJ2-2; 9 bases are shared with TRBD2. This clonotype was obtained from a human patient who received a liver transplant. The graft donor may have given rise to some T cells. CDR3 amino acids: CASSQEGSGSPGELFF. The CDR3 bases are TGCGCCAGCAGCCAAGAGGGTAGCGGGAGTCCCGGGGAGCTGTTTTTT.